This T cell receptor (beta chain) was retrieved from a study of blood T cell repertoires in COVID-19. Trimming cost V 0 bases and J 5 bases, with 6 bases left between them. Germline assignment: CDR1 SGHRS and CDR2 YFSETQ. The CDR3 runs 13 residues. This clone appeared a single time. Measured with immunoSEQ multiplex PCR; TCRdb has only the in-frame clones, and not every one. The table shows some 140,000 clones, with 85% to 90% occurring only once. The sequence was collected from a human donor in a cohort sampled during active COVID-19. The chain carries TRBV5-1 and TRBJ2-1; D remains ambiguous. What was sequenced was peripheral blood. In nucleotides, the CDR3 is TGCGCCAGCAGCTTGGACACCGACAATGAGCAGTTCTTC. It translates to CASSLDTDNEQFF.